This T cell receptor beta chain stems from a study of monozygotic twins with inflammatory bowel disease. The cDNA of both the TCRalpha and TCRbeta chains was subjected to two nested PCRs of approximately 16 and 9 cycles. TCRdb re-called the 5' RACE reads; every CDR3 protein appears as one record, without DNA. The listing contains 300,000 to 400,000 distinct CDR3 sequences. The sequenced sample consisted of blood. This sequence was found in a human donor with ulcerative colitis or Crohn's disease, or a healthy co-twin of an affected twin (not recorded which).

This CDR3 reads CSAWKGSGQTYNEQFF. V is TRBV20-1 and J is TRBJ2-1; TCRdb lists TRBD1, though no DNA is available to test this call. There are 16 residues in the CDR3. Germline V CDR1 and CDR2: DFQATT, SNEGSKA (reference sequence).